This entry describes one T cell receptor (beta chain). The antigen it binds to is not known. Base quality data are lacking; no much larger clone is found one base away. This specimen comes from a study of blood T cell repertoires in COVID-19 (dated by TCRdb to about 2020). For the study in its entirety: Samples covering the acute and convalescent phases of COVID-19 were provided by collaborators in the United States, Italy and Spain. The prospective study material was composed of cDNA or gDNA derived from T cells, B-cell-depleted T cells, or PBMCs. Subjects who had been exposed to COVID-19, were actively infected with it, or had recovered from it provided the deeply sampled blood TCRbeta repertoires that made up the dataset. The repertoires were released in a freely available public database meant as a resource for research on the immune response to SARS-CoV-2. The samples were drawn from two sources: the first 160 participants of the ongoing ImmuneRACE study, and approximately 1,300 subjects contributed by 6 global collaborators. Sample metadata almost always included a de-identified subject ID, COVID-19 status, age in years and sex. HLA class I and class II types, where available, came from metadata supplied by the sample provider rather than from assay-based typing.

The paper as a whole reports these results and caveats: How much clinical and demographic metadata was included differed by source and by participant, and the metadata was provided uncurated.

TCRbeta CDR3 regions were amplified from genomic DNA by means of the immunoSEQ Assay, a bias-controlled multiplex PCR. As for the authors' bioinformatics: Nucleated cell counts per sample were estimated from amplification of reference gene primers within the assay. Sequence reads were collapsed and filtered to measure the absolute abundance of every unique TCRbeta CDR3 rearrangement. Productive Simpson clonality was computed per sample as the square root of Simpson's diversity index over productive rearrangements. This is the immuneACCESS table as TCRdb keeps it, with only in-frame sequences that have V and J called. A part of the clones is gone; compared with another copy, unresolved V genes explain less than half, and the rest is unexplained. Clone size and the V and J calls come from that table; the DNA yielded D and trimming. Counted in this sample were about 470,000 clones; about nine tenths of them appeared once. The ten largest clones take up under 0.85% of the sample.

Participants in the prospective study were aged about 18 to 95 years, lived in 20 to 30 United States geographic areas, and enrolled through a virtual design. Cohort assignment in the prospective study relied on participant-reported clinical history from a screening survey and a study questionnaire. Recovered participants in ImmuneRACE Cohort 3 were defined as having two consecutive negative NP/OP PCR tests, clearance from a healthcare professional, or resolution of symptoms. In the prospective study, mobile phlebotomists collected whole blood, serum and a nasopharyngeal or oropharyngeal swab from each participant. Over a roughly two-month period, participants in the prospective study had the option of providing additional blood draws and questionnaires. Before DNA extraction, blood samples from the prospective study were shipped at room temperature or frozen. The germline V gene (reference sequence) supplies CDR1 LNHDA and CDR2 SQIVND. The V and J ends are trimmed by 8 bases and 8 bases, leaving 24 bases between them. The CDR3 covers 15 residues, taking in both the cysteine and the phenylalanine. The DNA shown is the 45-base CDR3, in frame from base 1.

Material for sequencing was PBMCs or T cells enriched from blood (not recorded which). The source is a woman under 30 who had recovered from COVID-19. The V gene is TRBV19 and the J gene is TRBJ1-2, with a tentative D gene TRBD1 over 5 matching bases. The CDR3 region has the sequence CASRLRTGTKGGYTF. The base sequence is TGTGCCAGTCGTCTACGAACGGGGACTAAGGGAGGCTACACCTTC.